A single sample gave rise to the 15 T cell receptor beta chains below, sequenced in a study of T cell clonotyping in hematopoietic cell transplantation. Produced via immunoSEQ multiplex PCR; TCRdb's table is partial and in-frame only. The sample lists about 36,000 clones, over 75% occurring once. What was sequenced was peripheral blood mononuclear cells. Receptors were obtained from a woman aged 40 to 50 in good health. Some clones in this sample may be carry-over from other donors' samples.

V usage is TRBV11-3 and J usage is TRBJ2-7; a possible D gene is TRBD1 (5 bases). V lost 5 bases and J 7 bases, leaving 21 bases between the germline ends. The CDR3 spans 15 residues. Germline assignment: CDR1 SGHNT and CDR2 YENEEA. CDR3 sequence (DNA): TGTGCCAGCAGCCCCGGACAAACCGGCACCCTAGAGCAGTACTTC. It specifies CASSPGQTGTLEQYF.

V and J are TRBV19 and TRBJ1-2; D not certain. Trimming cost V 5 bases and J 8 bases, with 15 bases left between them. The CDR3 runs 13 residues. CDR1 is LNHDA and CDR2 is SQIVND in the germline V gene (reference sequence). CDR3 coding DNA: TGTGCCAGTAGTCCGGACCTACCCCGGGGCTACACCTTC. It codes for CASSPDLPRGYTF.

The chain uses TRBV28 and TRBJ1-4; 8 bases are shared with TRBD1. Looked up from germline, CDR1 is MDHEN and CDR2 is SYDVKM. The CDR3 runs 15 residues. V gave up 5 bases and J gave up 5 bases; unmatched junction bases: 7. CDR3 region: CASSDSTGGNEKLFF. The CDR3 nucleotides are TGTGCCAGCAGTGACTCTACAGGGGGGAATGAAAAACTGTTTTTT.

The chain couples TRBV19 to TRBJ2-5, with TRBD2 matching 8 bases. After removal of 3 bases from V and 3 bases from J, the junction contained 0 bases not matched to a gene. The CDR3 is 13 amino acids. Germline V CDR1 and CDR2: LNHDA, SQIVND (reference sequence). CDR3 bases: TGTGCCAGTAGTATCGGGGGGGAAGAGACCCAGTACTTC. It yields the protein CASSIGGEETQYF.

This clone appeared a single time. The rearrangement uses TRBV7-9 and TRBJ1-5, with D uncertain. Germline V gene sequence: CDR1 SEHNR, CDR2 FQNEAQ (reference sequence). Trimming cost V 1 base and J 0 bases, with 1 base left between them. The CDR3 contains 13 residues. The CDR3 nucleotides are TGTGCCAGCAGCTTAGATAGCAATCAGCCCCAGCATTTT. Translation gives CASSLDSNQPQHF.

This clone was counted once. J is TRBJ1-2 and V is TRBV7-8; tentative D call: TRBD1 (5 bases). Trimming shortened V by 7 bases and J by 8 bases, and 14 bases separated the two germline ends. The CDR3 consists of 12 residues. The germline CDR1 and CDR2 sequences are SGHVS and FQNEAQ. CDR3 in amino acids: CASTQGQGGYTF. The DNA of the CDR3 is TGTGCCAGCACACAAGGGCAGGGAGGCTACACCTTC.

The CDR3 protein is CSVERDGDTEAFF. The CDR3 DNA sequence: TGCAGCGTTGAGCGGGACGGGGACACTGAAGCTTTCTTT. The chain uses TRBV29-1 and TRBJ1-1; possible D gene TRBD1, 5 bases. The CDR3 is 13 amino acids. Germline values: CDR1 SQVTM, CDR2 ANQGSEA. V gave up 3 bases and J gave up 3 bases, with 11 bases separating them.

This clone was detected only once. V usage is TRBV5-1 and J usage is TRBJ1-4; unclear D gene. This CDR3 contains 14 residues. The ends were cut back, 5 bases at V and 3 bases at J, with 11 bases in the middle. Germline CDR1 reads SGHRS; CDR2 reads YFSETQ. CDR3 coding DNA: TGCGCCAGCAGTCGCGACGGTCCTAATGAAAAACTGTTTTTT. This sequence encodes CASSRDGPNEKLFF.

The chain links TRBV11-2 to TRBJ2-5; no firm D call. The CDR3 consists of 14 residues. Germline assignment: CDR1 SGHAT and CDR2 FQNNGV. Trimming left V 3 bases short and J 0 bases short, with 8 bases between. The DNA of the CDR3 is TGTGCCAGCAGCTTCAATAGTGACCAAGAGACCCAGTACTTC. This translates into CASSFNSDQETQYF.

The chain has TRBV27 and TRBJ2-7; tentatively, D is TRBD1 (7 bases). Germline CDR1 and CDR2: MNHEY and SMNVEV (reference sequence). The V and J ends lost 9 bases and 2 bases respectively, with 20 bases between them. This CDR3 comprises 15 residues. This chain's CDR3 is CASGGGPSLTYEQYF. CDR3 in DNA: TGTGCCAGTGGAGGGGGCCCTTCCCTTACCTACGAGCAGTACTTC.

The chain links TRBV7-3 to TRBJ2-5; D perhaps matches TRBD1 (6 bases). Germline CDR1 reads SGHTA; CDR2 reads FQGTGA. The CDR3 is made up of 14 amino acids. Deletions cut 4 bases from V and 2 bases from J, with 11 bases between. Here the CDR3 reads CASSSGQSQETQYF. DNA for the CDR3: TGTGCCAGCAGCTCCGGACAGAGTCAAGAGACCCAGTACTTC. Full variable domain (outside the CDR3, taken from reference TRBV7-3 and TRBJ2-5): GAGVSQTPSNKVTEKGKYVELRCDPISGHTALYWYRQSLGQGPEFLIYFQGTGAADDSGLPNDRFFAVRPEGSVSTLKIQRTERGDSAVYLCASSSGQSQETQYFGPGTRLLVL.

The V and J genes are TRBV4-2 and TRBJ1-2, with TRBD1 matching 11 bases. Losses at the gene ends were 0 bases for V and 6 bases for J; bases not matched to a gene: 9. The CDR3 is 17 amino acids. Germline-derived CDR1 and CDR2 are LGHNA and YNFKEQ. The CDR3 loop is CASSQDRGQGGGDGYTF. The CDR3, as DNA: TGTGCCAGCAGCCAAGATCGGGGACAGGGGGGAGGTGATGGCTACACCTTC.

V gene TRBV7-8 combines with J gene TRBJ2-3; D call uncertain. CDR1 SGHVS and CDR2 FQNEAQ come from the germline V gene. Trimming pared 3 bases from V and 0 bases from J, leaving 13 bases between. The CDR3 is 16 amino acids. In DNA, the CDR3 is TGTGCCAGCAGCTTTCCTTGGTCTTCTAGCACAGATACGCAGTATTTT. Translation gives CASSFPWSSSTDTQYF.

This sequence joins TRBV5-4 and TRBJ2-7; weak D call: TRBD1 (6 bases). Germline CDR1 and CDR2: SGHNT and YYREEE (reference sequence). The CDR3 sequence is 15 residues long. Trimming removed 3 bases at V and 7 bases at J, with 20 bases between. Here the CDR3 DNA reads TGTGCCAGCAGCTGGGGGCAGGGAAGCCTGAGGGAGCAGTACTTC. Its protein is CASSWGQGSLREQYF.

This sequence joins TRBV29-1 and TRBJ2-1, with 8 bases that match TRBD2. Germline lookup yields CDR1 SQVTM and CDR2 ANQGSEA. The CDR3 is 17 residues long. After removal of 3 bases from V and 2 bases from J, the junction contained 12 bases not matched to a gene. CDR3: CSVDSSGSRRPYNEQFF. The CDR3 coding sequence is TGCAGCGTTGATTCGAGCGGGAGCCGGAGGCCCTACAATGAGCAGTTCTTC.